Listed below are T cell receptor beta chains from one sample, sequenced in a study of CD8+CD57+ T cells in acquired aplastic anemia. In TCRdb, the reads were re-called with MiXCR into one record per CDR3 protein. The data hold around 190,000 distinct CDR3 sequences, with 54% observed a single time. Material for sequencing was sorted CD4+, CD8+, or CD8+CD57+ T cells (not recorded which) from PBMCs. Every receptor here comes from a human donor in good health, serving as a control. CDR3s include the opening cysteine and the closing phenylalanine or tryptophan. The order of the fields is D gene, clone size, V gene, J gene, CDR3 protein, CDR3 DNA. The D gene is left open where the match is weak. Rows may omit the clone size; those that give it use once, few, many or a size class.

NA	once	TRBV19	TRBJ2-4	CASSSNGDIQYF	TGTGCCAGTAGTTCGAATGGGGACATTCAGTACTTC
NA	NA	TRBV4-3	TRBJ1-2	CASSQPPGEDYGYTF	TGCGCCAGCAGCCAACCACCGGGCGAGGACTATGGCTACACCTTC
NA	many	TRBV5-8	TRBJ1-4	CASSLTGNEKLFF	TGTGCCAGCAGCTTGACAGGGAATGAAAAACTGTTTTTT
TRBD1	many	TRBV7-2	TRBJ1-4	CASSPDRAGEKLFF	TGTGCCAGCAGCCCGGACAGGGCCGGCGAAAAACTGTTTTTT
NA	NA	TRBV12-3/TRBV12-4	TRBJ1-5	CASSIDYCNQPQHF	TGTGCCAGCAGCATCGACTACTGCAATCAGCCCCAGCATTTT
TRBD1	NA	TRBV19	TRBJ2-2	CASTSGTANTGELFF	TGTGCCAGTACCTCCGGGACAGCGAACACCGGGGAGCTGTTTTTT
NA	many	TRBV12-3/TRBV12-4	TRBJ1-5	CASSFSEDQPQHF	TGTGCCAGCAGTTTCAGTGAAGATCAGCCCCAGCATTTT
NA	many	TRBV15	TRBJ1-2	CATSRGSDGYTF	TGTGCCACCAGCAGGGGATCGGATGGCTACACCTTC
TRBD1	once	TRBV7-3	TRBJ2-7	CASSLLGTGGIYEQYF	TGTGCCAGCAGCTTACTTGGAACAGGGGGCATATACGAGCAGTACTTC
NA	NA	TRBV7-9	TRBJ1-4	CASSLGLSDEKLFF	TGTGCCAGCAGCTTAGGGCTCTCCGATGAAAAACTGTTTTTT
NA	few	TRBV7-9	TRBJ2-1	CASSLAGASMNEQFF	TGTGCCAGCAGCTTAGCAGGGGCCAGTATGAATGAGCAGTTCTTC
TRBD1	once	TRBV10-2	TRBJ1-4	CASNAGTGGSGEKLFF	TGCGCCAGCAACGCCGGGACAGGGGGTTCTGGTGAAAAACTGTTTTTT
NA	many	TRBV7-8	TRBJ2-1	CASRMRGAYNEQFF	TGTGCCAGCAGAATGAGGGGTGCCTACAATGAGCAGTTCTTC
NA	many	TRBV10-3	TRBJ1-1	CAISRGSEAFF	TGTGCCATCAGCAGGGGTTCTGAAGCTTTCTTT
NA	NA	TRBV7-9	TRBJ1-1	CASSSQEGSEAFF	TGTGCCAGCAGCTCCCAGGAAGGGAGTGAAGCTTTCTTT
TRBD1	NA	TRBV6-1	TRBJ1-5	CASRLDRDGQPQHF	TGTGCCAGCAGACTTGACAGGGACGGTCAGCCCCAGCATTTT
NA	NA	TRBV7-2	TRBJ2-5	CASSLINGGNGQETQYF	TGTGCCAGCAGTTTAATTAATGGCGGTAACGGGCAAGAGACCCAGTACTTC
NA	many	TRBV7-8	TRBJ2-1	CASSSHTLSHEQFF	TGTGCCAGCAGCTCCCACACCCTATCTCATGAGCAGTTCTTC
NA	many	TRBV4-3	TRBJ1-5	CASSQGPGFKPQHF	TGCGCCAGCAGCCAAGGTCCGGGTTTTAAGCCCCAGCATTTT
TRBD2	once	TRBV7-2	TRBJ2-5	CASSLAGLAGGVETQYF	TGTGCCAGCAGCTTAGCCGGACTAGCGGGGGGAGTAGAGACCCAGTACTTC
NA	NA	TRBV2	TRBJ1-5	CASRGSGNQPQHF	TGTGCCAGCAGGGGCAGTGGGAATCAGCCCCAGCATTTT
NA	many	TRBV7-9	TRBJ1-2	CASSLWLNGYTF	TGTGCCAGCAGCTTATGGCTTAATGGCTACACCTTC
NA	NA	TRBV9	TRBJ1-1	CASSVDQTTEAFF	TGTGCCAGCAGCGTAGACCAGACCACTGAAGCTTTCTTT
NA	NA	TRBV15	TRBJ2-1	CATSREGRNEQFF	TGTGCCACCAGCAGGGAAGGACGCAATGAGCAGTTCTTC
TRBD1	NA	TRBV12-3/TRBV12-4	TRBJ1-5	CASSLAGQGRPQHF	TGTGCCAGCAGCCTAGCAGGACAGGGGCGGCCCCAGCATTTT